These 28 T cell receptor beta chains share one sample of origin, sequenced in a study of T cell responses to AZD1222 COVID-19 vaccine (dated by TCRdb to the early 2020s). Library generation was performed with the immunoSEQ multiplex PCR assay. Entries here come from immuneACCESS through TCRdb and include only in-frame sequences with V and J called. Some clones fail to appear in such tables; in the studies checked, an unresolved V gene covers under half of the shortfall, and the cause of the remainder is unknown. The table for this sample lists 110,000 or so clones; around 84% of them were counted only once. The ten top clones hold approximately 15% of the sample. The time point label for this specimen denotes: about 28 days (+/-7) after the second vaccine dose. The input for sequencing was peripheral blood, taken 28 days after the second AZD1222 dose. The receptor set was obtained from an adult who received the AZD1222 COVID-19 vaccine.

The chain uses TRBV19 and TRBJ1-5; D is ambiguous. The CDR3 has 12 amino acids. Germline values: CDR1 LNHDA, CDR2 SQIVND (reference sequence). V shed 6 bases and J shed 6 bases, with 9 bases lying between them. CDR3 sequence: CASSNEPQPQHF. The DNA of the CDR3 is TGTGCCAGTAGCAACGAGCCTCAGCCCCAGCATTTT.

CDR3 residues: CASSPIRAGDRETQYF. DNA for the CDR3: TGTGCCAGCAGCCCAATTCGAGCGGGGGACCGTGAGACCCAGTACTTC. The rearrangement joins TRBV7-6 to TRBJ2-5; the match to TRBD2 covers 8 bases. The CDR3 length is 16 residues. V lost 5 bases and J lost 5; bases outside the gene matches: 13. CDR1 is SGHVS, CDR2 FNYEAQ, per germline.

The chain recombines TRBV18 with TRBJ1-6; D unresolved. Germline V lookup: CDR1 KGHSH, CDR2 LQKENI. This CDR3 region has 15 residues. The V end lost 3 bases, the J end lost 7 bases, and 13 bases lay between the germline ends. CDR3 region: CASSPSGPGNSPLHF. Here the CDR3 DNA reads TGTGCCAGCTCACCTTCTGGACCGGGGAATTCACCCCTCCACTTT.

J is TRBJ1-4 and V is TRBV4-1; D ambiguous. The germline gives CDR1 MGHRA, CDR2 YSYEKL. Trimming took 1 base from V and 3 from J, leaving 0 bases between them. This CDR3 is 12 amino acids long. The CDR3 DNA follows: TGCGCCAGCAGCCAAGCTAATGAAAAACTGTTTTTT. Amino acid sequence: CASSQANEKLFF.

The chain links TRBV5-6 to TRBJ2-7; the D gene is possibly TRBD2 (6 bases). In germline, CDR1 is SGHDT, CDR2 YYEEEE. The CDR3 consists of 15 residues. V lost 4 bases, J lost 0 bases, and 14 bases lay in between. For the CDR3, the DNA is TGTGCCAGCAGCCTTCCGGACTACCACTCCTACGAGCAGTACTTC. It is translated as CASSLPDYHSYEQYF. The full variable domain, rest sourced from reference TRBV5-6 and TRBJ2-7, is DAGVTQSPTHLIKTRGQQVTLRCSPKSGHDTVSWYQQALGQGPQFIFQYYEEEERQRGNFPDRFSGHQFPNYSSELNVNALLLGDSALYLCASSLPDYHSYEQYFGPGTRLTVT.

The gene calls are TRBV9 and TRBJ1-1, with 7 positions matching TRBD1. CDR1 is SGDLS and CDR2 is YYNGEE in the germline V gene. The CDR3 totals 17 residues. Unmatched junction bases numbered 8, after V lost 0 bases and J lost 0 bases. The CDR3 DNA reads TGTGCCAGCAGCGTAGGGGACAGCCCCAAAATGAACACTGAAGCTTTCTTT. Its translation: CASSVGDSPKMNTEAFF. The full variable domain, completed using reference TRBV9 and TRBJ1-1, is DSGVTQTPKHLITATGQRVTLRCSPRSGDLSVYWYQQSLDQGLQFLIQYYNGEERAKGNILERFSAQQFPDLHSELNLSSLELGDSALYFCASSVGDSPKMNTEAFFGQGTRLTVV.

The chain couples TRBV19 to TRBJ1-1; D might be TRBD1 (5 bases). Germline-derived CDR1 and CDR2 are LNHDA and SQIVND (reference sequence). CDR3 length: 13 residues. The V end lost 9 bases, the J end lost 8 bases, and 19 bases lay between the germline ends. As DNA, the CDR3 is TGTGCCAGCTCGGTTATAGACAGATCCGAAGCTTTCTTT. Its protein product is CASSVIDRSEAFF.

As concerns this clone: The sample holds other DNA sequences that translate to the same CDR3. The genes are TRBV9 and TRBJ1-4, with D maybe TRBD1 (6 bases). The CDR3 extends over 14 amino acids. Deletions cut 1 base from V and 3 bases from J, with 7 bases between. Germline-derived CDR1 and CDR2 are SGDLS and YYNGEE. CDR3 in amino acids: CASSVKGANEKLFF. In DNA form, the CDR3 reads TGTGCCAGCAGCGTAAAGGGGGCTAATGAAAAACTGTTTTTT.

V is TRBV20-1 and J is TRBJ2-7, with 10 bases fitting TRBD2. Germline CDR1 reads DFQATT; CDR2 reads SNEGSKA (reference sequence). The CDR3 is 14 residues long. J gave up 6 bases and V 3 bases, and 8 bases lay outside the gene matches. CDR3 sequence reads: CSASLSGGAREQYF. The CDR3 DNA reads TGCAGTGCTAGTCTCAGCGGGGGGGCCCGCGAGCAGTACTTC.

The rearrangement links TRBV11-2 to TRBJ1-6, with D possibly TRBD1 on 6 matching bases. Germline V lookup: CDR1 SGHAT, CDR2 FQNNGV. The CDR3 is 16 amino acids. V shed 1 base and J shed 7 bases, with 14 bases lying between them. The CDR3 is CASSLASGQWNSPLHF. The CDR3 coding sequence is TGTGCCAGCAGCTTAGCCTCCGGACAGTGGAATTCACCCCTCCACTTT.

The V and J genes are TRBV7-2 and TRBJ2-2; D is ambiguous. CDR3 length: 15 residues. Per germline, CDR1 SGHTA and CDR2 FQGNSA. The V end was cut by 2 bases, the J end by 7 bases, with 14 bases between. CDR3 amino acids: CASSLFWSALGELFF. The CDR3 DNA reads TGTGCCAGCAGCTTATTCTGGTCGGCGCTCGGGGAGCTGTTTTTT.

The rearrangement uses TRBV12-5 and TRBJ2-2; no reliable D call. The CDR3 consists of 14 residues. V was shortened by 1 base and J by 7 bases, with 10 bases between the two germline ends. Germline V CDR1 and CDR2: LGHNT, FRNRAP. CDR3: CASGLASGSGELFF. As DNA, the CDR3 is TGTGCTAGTGGTTTGGCCTCCGGAAGCGGGGAGCTGTTTTTT.

The chain combines TRBV12-3 or TRBV12-4 with TRBJ1-1; no definite D call. V was clipped by 2 bases and J by 7 bases, with 5 bases between them. The CDR3 totals 11 residues. The CDR3 DNA reads TGTGCCAGCAGTTTACGGTTTGAAGCTTTCTTT. Amino acids: CASSLRFEAFF.

This sequence joins TRBV9 and TRBJ2-1; D gene ambiguous. Trimming pared 0 bases from V and 0 bases from J, leaving 7 bases between. The CDR3 length is 15 residues. Germline CDR1 is SGDLS and CDR2 is YYNGEE. CDR3 in DNA: TGTGCCAGCAGCGTAGGGGTGAGCTCCTACAATGAGCAGTTCTTC. Protein: CASSVGVSSYNEQFF.

This clone came up once. The rearrangement links TRBV19 to TRBJ1-1; unclear D gene. V was clipped by 9 bases and J by 1 base, with 12 bases between them. The V gene's germline CDR1 is LNHDA and CDR2 SQIVND (reference sequence). The CDR3 loop spans 13 amino acids. The CDR3: CASSKAGNTEAFF. In nucleotides, the CDR3 is TGTGCCAGCTCAAAGGCGGGGAACACTGAAGCTTTCTTT.

The chain employs TRBV28 and TRBJ1-1, with D perhaps matching TRBD1 (5 bases). The V gene lost 0 bases and the J gene lost 6 bases, with 8 bases spanning the gap. Germline V lookup: CDR1 MDHEN, CDR2 SYDVKM. The CDR3 is 13 residues long. The CDR3 loop reads CASSLWGGPEAFF. CDR3 bases: TGTGCCAGCAGTTTATGGGGGGGTCCTGAAGCTTTCTTT.

The V call is TRBV3-1 (or the pseudogene TRBV3-2), the J call TRBJ1-5; D is unresolved. Trimming shortened V by 2 bases and J by 5 bases, and 4 bases separated the two germline ends. From germline, CDR1 is LGHDT and CDR2 YNNKEL (reference sequence). The CDR3 extends over 12 amino acids. The CDR3 loop reads CASSQRDQPQHF. Written as DNA, the CDR3 is TGTGCCAGCAGCCAAAGGGATCAGCCCCAGCATTTT.

This rearrangement joins TRBV27 to TRBJ2-7; possible D gene TRBD1, 6 bases. CDR3 length equals 13 residues. V shed 6 bases and J shed 2 bases, with 11 bases lying between them. Germline assignment: CDR1 MNHEY and CDR2 SMNVEV (reference sequence). The CDR3 DNA reads as TGTGCCAGCAGCCCAGGGGCGGCCTACGAGCAGTACTTC. It encodes CASSPGAAYEQYF.

The rearrangement joins TRBV4-3 to TRBJ2-7; D possibly corresponds to TRBD2 (6 bases). The length of the CDR3 is 14 residues. Germline V gene sequence: CDR1 LGHNA, CDR2 YSLEER. Deletions cut 3 bases from V and 2 bases from J, with 11 bases between. The CDR3 loop reads CASSHRDFPYEQYF. The CDR3 DNA follows: TGCGCCAGCAGCCACCGGGACTTTCCCTACGAGCAGTACTTC.

The chain uses TRBV5-1 and TRBJ2-4; D may correspond to TRBD1 or TRBD2 (5 bases each). From germline, CDR1 is SGHRS and CDR2 YFSETQ. CDR3 size: 15 residues. Trimming left V 0 bases short and J 7 bases short, with 14 bases between. The CDR3 is CASSLDTGAVNIQYF. As DNA, the CDR3 is TGCGCCAGCAGCTTGGACACCGGGGCAGTCAACATTCAGTACTTC.

The V gene is TRBV11-1, the J gene TRBJ2-7; D unclear. The germline CDR1 and CDR2 sequences are SGHAT and FQDESV (reference sequence). V lost 5 bases and J lost 2, with 16 bases in between. The CDR3 extends over 15 amino acids. CDR3 region: CASSLWRTATYEQYF. CDR3 sequence (DNA): TGTGCCAGCAGCCTATGGCGGACGGCCACCTACGAGCAGTACTTC.

This chain links TRBV6-2 or TRBV6-3 with TRBJ2-5, with unresolved D. This CDR3 has 17 amino acids. Trimming left V 3 bases short and J 1 base short, with 18 bases between. Germline assignment: CDR1 MNHEY and CDR2 SVGEGT. The CDR3 reads CASSYRPRPRSQETQYF. CDR3 DNA sequence: TGTGCCAGCAGTTATCGACCGCGCCCTCGTTCCCAAGAGACCCAGTACTTC.

The rearrangement uses TRBV10-3 and TRBJ2-7; 8 bases agree with TRBD2. The CDR3 is made up of 16 amino acids. Germline values: CDR1 ENHRY, CDR2 SYGVKD. V was pared by 6 bases and J by 0 bases, with 10 bases of the junction left unmatched. In DNA form, the CDR3 reads TGTGCCATCAGCGGTCCGGAGCGGGGGAGCTCCTACGAGCAGTACTTC. It specifies CAISGPERGSSYEQYF.

The V and J genes are TRBV6-1 and TRBJ1-1; no firm D call. V was cut by 3 bases and J by 1 base, with 18 bases left in between. CDR3 length equals 17 residues. Germline loops: CDR1 MNHNS, CDR2 SASEGT. The CDR3 coding sequence is TGTGCCAGCAGTGACTATAATACCTACGAAACGAACACTGAAGCTTTCTTT. Its translation is CASSDYNTYETNTEAFF.

The genes are TRBV3-1 (or the pseudogene TRBV3-2) and TRBJ1-6, with D unresolved. The CDR3 has 16 residues. Germline V gene lookup returns CDR1 LGHDT and CDR2 YNNKEL (reference sequence). With 0 bases removed from V and 8 bases from J, the gap between germline ends came to 14 bases. Here the CDR3 DNA reads TGTGCCAGCAGCCAAGAGGGCAGTGCGGGAGATTCACCCCTCCACTTT. Protein product: CASSQEGSAGDSPLHF.

The rearrangement joins TRBV6-6 to TRBJ1-2, with TRBD1 as a possible D gene (5 bases). V lost 6 bases and J lost 2, with 10 bases in between. This CDR3 contains 13 residues. CDR1 is MNHNY, CDR2 SVGAGI, per germline (reference sequence). The CDR3 sequence is CASSPGPNYGYTF. The CDR3 nucleotides read TGTGCCAGCAGCCCGGGACCCAACTATGGCTACACCTTC.

The V gene is TRBV15, the J gene TRBJ1-2; the D is unclear. This CDR3 has 14 residues. Trimming shortened V by 1 base and J by 2 bases, and 8 bases separated the two germline ends. Germline V gives CDR1 LNHNV, CDR2 YYDKDF (reference sequence). The CDR3 sequence: CATSRAGINYGYTF. The CDR3 DNA follows: TGTGCCACCAGCAGAGCGGGGATCAACTATGGCTACACCTTC.

The CDR3 DNA reads as TGTGCCAGCAGGAAGGGGGAGGGTTTTTCACCCCTCCACTTT. This encodes CASRKGEGFSPLHF. The V call is TRBV21-1, the J call TRBJ1-6. TRBV21-1 is tagged as a pseudogene. The CDR3 is 14 amino acids.